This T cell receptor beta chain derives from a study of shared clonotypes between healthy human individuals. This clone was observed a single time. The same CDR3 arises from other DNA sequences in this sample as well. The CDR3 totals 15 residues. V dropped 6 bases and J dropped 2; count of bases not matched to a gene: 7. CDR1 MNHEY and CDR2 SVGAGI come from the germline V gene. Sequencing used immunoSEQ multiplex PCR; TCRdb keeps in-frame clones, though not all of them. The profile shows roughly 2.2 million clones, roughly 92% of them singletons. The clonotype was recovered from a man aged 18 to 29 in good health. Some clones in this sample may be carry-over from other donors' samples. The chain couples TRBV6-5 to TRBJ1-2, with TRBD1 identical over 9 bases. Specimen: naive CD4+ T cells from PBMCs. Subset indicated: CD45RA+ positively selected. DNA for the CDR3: TGTGCCAGCAGCTACCGGGACAGGGTCAACTATGGCTACACCTTC. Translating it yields CASSYRDRVNYGYTF.